This note documents a single TCR beta chain sequence. Its antigen is still unknown. No base-level quality is on record; no much larger clone is a single base apart. The sample is drawn from a study of blood T cell repertoires in COVID-19 (dated by TCRdb to 2019 to 2021). General notes on the study: Samples from collaborators originated in the United States, Italy and Spain and spanned both the acute and convalescent phases of COVID-19. The repertoires were released in a freely available public database meant as a resource for research on the immune response to SARS-CoV-2. The dataset comprised deeply sampled blood TCRbeta repertoires from subjects exposed to, actively infected with, or recovered from COVID-19. A de-identified subject ID, COVID-19 status, age in years and sex were almost always included in the sample metadata. Samples came from the ongoing ImmuneRACE study (first 160 participants) plus 1,254 subjects from 6 global collaborators. The material from the prospective study consisted of cDNA or gDNA derived from T cells, B-cell-depleted T cells, or PBMCs. Where available, HLA class I and class II types were obtained from metadata supplied by the sample provider rather than from assay-based typing.

TCRbeta CDR3 regions were amplified from genomic DNA using the immunoSEQ Assay, a bias-controlled multiplex PCR. The study's own analysis went as follows. The number of nucleated cells in each sample was estimated from the amplification of reference gene primers within the assay. Sequence reads were collapsed and filtered to measure the absolute abundance of every unique TCRbeta CDR3 rearrangement. Productive Simpson clonality was computed per sample as the square root of Simpson's diversity index over productive rearrangements. TCRdb limited this immuneACCESS table to in-frame rearrangements with V and J called. A share of clones is missing; checked studies link under half to unresolved V genes, and the rest is unexplained. From that table come the V and J calls and clone size; the DNA was used to work out D and trimming. This sample holds almost 400,000 clones; 89% were observed only once. The leading ten clones occupy about 1.8% of the sample.

In the prospective study, participants were roughly 18 to 100 years old, resided in about two dozen geographic areas of the United States, and were enrolled through a virtual design. In the prospective study, participants were assigned to cohorts based on the clinical history participants reported in a screening survey and a study questionnaire. Recovered participants in ImmuneRACE Cohort 3 were defined as having two consecutive negative NP/OP PCR tests, clearance from a healthcare professional, or resolution of symptoms. Each participant in the prospective study had whole blood, serum and a nasopharyngeal or oropharyngeal swab collected by mobile phlebotomists. Prospective study participants could optionally give additional blood draws and questionnaires over an approximately two-month period. Before DNA extraction, prospective study blood samples were shipped either frozen or at room temperature.

CDR3 length: 17 amino acids, cysteine to phenylalanine. Only the CDR3 DNA is retained, 51 bases long and in frame from the first base. According to the germline V gene, CDR1 reads SGHTA and CDR2 reads FQGNSA. At the junction V is shortened by 7 bases and J by 4 bases; bases outside the gene matches: 13. Overall study outcomes, separate from this receptor: The quantity of clinical and demographic metadata differed by source and by participant and was supplied without curation.

The receptor was derived from a woman younger than 45 who had recovered from COVID-19. The chain joins TRBV7-2 to TRBJ2-5, and TRBD2 matches 12 of the central bases. Sequenced input: PBMCs or T cells enriched from blood (not recorded which). The DNA sequence is as follows: TGTGCCAGCAACCATCCCCCGACTAGCGGGAGCGTAGAGACCCAGTACTTC. Its product reads: CASNHPPTSGSVETQYF.